Below are 7 T cell receptor beta chains sequenced from a single sample in a study of beta chain features in type 1 diabetes. For these receptors, no antigen is known. Study-wide results and caveats: Among patients with Type 1 diabetes, TCRB CDR3s were moderately but significantly shorter in every one of the four CD4+ subsets.

Every isolated RNA sample was fully reverse transcribed, so sequencing captured expressed TCRB transcripts. TCRdb's table, derived via immunoSEQ multiplex PCR, lists solely in-frame clones and lacks some. The sample yields about 160,000 clones, over 55% seen once. Material for sequencing was naive CD4+ T cells from blood. All receptors derive from a man aged 25 to 45 with type 1 diabetes.

Concerning this clone: Other DNA sequences in the same sample also yield this CDR3. The chain is built from TRBV29-1 and TRBJ2-3; a weak D match, TRBD1 (6 bases). The CDR3 runs 13 residues. Germline CDR1 and CDR2: SQVTM and ANQGSEA. V lost 6 bases to trimming and J lost 2 bases, with 12 bases between them. Here the CDR3 DNA reads TGCAGCGTAGACGGGACACCCACAGATACGCAGTATTTT. As protein: CSVDGTPTDTQYF.

With regard to this clone: In the same sample, other DNA sequences code for this CDR3. V and J are TRBV2 and TRBJ1-2; no clear D. The CDR3 runs 12 residues. V gave up 3 bases and J gave up 5 bases, with 7 bases separating them. Looked up from germline, CDR1 is SNHLY and CDR2 is FYNNEI. For the CDR3, the DNA is TGTGCCAGCAGTGACACAGCTTATGGCTACACCTTC. As protein: CASSDTAYGYTF. Looking up the rest from reference TRBV2 and TRBJ1-2 gives the full variable domain: EPEVTQTPSHQVTQMGQEVILRCVPISNHLYFYWYRQILGQKVEFLVSFYNNEISEKSEIFDDQFSVERPDGSNFTLKIRSTKLEDSAMYFCASSDTAYGYTFGSGTRLTVV.

This chain uses TRBV7-2 with TRBJ2-5; D remains unclear. V lost 0 bases and J 4 bases, leaving 6 bases between the germline ends. The CDR3 covers 13 residues. The germline gives CDR1 SGHTA, CDR2 FQGNSA. The CDR3 protein is CASSLAWGETQYF. The DNA of the CDR3 is TGTGCCAGCAGCTTAGCGTGGGGAGAGACCCAGTACTTC.

V usage is TRBV9 and J usage is TRBJ2-2; D remains unclear. Trimming removed 0 bases from V and 8 bases from J, with 5 bases in between. Per germline, CDR1 SGDLS and CDR2 YYNGEE. There are 12 residues in the CDR3. CDR3 residues: CASSVVGGELFF. The DNA for the CDR3 is TGTGCCAGCAGCGTAGTAGGTGGGGAGCTGTTTTTT.

The rearrangement joins TRBV11-2 to TRBJ2-7, with TRBD1 matching over 8 bases. The germline V gene has CDR1 SGHAT and CDR2 FQNNGV. This CDR3 contains 13 residues. After removal of 8 bases from V and 4 bases from J, the junction contained 7 bases not matched to a gene. The CDR3 sequence is CASSTGDVYEQYF. For the CDR3, the DNA is TGTGCCAGCTCGACAGGGGATGTTTACGAGCAGTACTTC.

This chain uses TRBV7-9 with TRBJ2-2; tentative D call: TRBD2 (5 bases). The V end lost 3 bases, the J end lost 7 bases, and 9 bases lay between the germline ends. CDR1 is SEHNR, CDR2 FQNEAQ, per germline (reference sequence). CDR3 size: 13 residues. The CDR3 loop is CASSFEGYGELFF. In nucleotides, the CDR3 is TGTGCCAGCAGCTTCGAGGGTTACGGGGAGCTGTTTTTT.

This chain uses TRBV30 with TRBJ2-3; the D gene is possibly TRBD1 (5 bases). Between the trimmed V and J ends, which lost 0 bases and 2 bases, there was a span of 12 bases. The CDR3 runs 15 residues. CDR1 and CDR2 from the germline V gene are GTSNPN and SVGIG (reference sequence). The CDR3: CAWSVWAGFTDTQYF. CDR3 DNA sequence: TGTGCCTGGAGTGTATGGGCAGGGTTCACAGATACGCAGTATTTT.